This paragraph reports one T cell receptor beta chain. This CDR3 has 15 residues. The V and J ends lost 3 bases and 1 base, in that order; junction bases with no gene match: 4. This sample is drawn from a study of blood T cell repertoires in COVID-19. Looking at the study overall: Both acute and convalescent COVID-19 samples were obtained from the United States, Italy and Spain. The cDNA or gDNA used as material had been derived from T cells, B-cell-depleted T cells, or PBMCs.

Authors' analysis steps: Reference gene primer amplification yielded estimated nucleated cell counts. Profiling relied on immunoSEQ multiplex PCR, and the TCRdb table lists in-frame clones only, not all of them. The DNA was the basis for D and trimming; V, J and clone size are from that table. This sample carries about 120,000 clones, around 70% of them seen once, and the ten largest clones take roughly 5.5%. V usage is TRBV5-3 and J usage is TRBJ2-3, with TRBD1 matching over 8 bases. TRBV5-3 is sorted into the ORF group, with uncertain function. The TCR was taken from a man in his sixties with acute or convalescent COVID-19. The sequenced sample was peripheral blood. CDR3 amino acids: CARSSEQGGTDTQYF. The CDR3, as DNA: TGTGCCAGAAGCTCCGAACAGGGGGGCACAGATACGCAGTATTTT.